The sequence of this T cell receptor (beta chain) was determined in a study of regulatory T cells in long-lasting Graves disease. Background on the study: Graves' patients diagnosed newly had used antithyroid drugs under 3 months.

As for time point: newly diagnosed GD, antithyroid drugs for less than 3 months. TCR sequences were obtained from RNA taken from PBMCs. CDR3-region Arm-PCR and iRepertoire HTBI primers produced the TCR beta libraries. TCRdb reprocessed the multiplex PCR reads with MiXCR, giving one entry per CDR3 protein. The table includes a few hundred thousand distinct CDR3 sequences, 12% detected once. This clonotype appeared many times. The data also belong to a second study, concerning T cells in Graves' hyperthyroidism and ophthalmopathy.

The TCR sequence derives from a woman aged 18-35 years with Graves disease. Sequenced here: peripheral blood mononuclear cells (PBMCs), sampled at new diagnosis, from a patient treated with antithyroid drugs.

CDR3 sequence (DNA): TGTGCCAGCAGTTTTCAAGCGGGACCTTCGAATTCACCCCTCCACTTT. Translation: CASSFQAGPSNSPLHF. J is TRBJ1-6 and V is TRBV28; D perhaps matches TRBD1 (5 bases). Germline loops: CDR1 MDHEN, CDR2 SYDVKM. The CDR3 is made up of 16 amino acids. V was pared by 3 bases and J by 7 bases, with 16 bases between.